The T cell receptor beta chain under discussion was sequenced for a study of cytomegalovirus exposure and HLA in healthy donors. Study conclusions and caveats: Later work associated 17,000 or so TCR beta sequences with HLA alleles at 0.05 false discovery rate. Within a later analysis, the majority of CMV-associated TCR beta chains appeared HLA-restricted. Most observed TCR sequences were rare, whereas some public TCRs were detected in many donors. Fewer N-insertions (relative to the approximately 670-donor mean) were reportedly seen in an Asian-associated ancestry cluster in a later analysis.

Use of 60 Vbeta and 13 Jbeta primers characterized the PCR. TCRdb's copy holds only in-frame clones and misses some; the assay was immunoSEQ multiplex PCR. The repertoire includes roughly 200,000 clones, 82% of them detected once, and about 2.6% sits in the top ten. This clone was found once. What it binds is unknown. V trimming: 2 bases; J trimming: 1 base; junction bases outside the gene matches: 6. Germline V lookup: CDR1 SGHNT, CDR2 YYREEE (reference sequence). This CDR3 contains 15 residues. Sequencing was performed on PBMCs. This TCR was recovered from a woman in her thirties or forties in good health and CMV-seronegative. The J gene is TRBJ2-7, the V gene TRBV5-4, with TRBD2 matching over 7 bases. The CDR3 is CASSFLADPSYEQYF. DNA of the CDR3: TGTGCCAGCAGCTTCCTAGCGGATCCTTCCTACGAGCAGTACTTC.